The source of this T cell receptor (beta chain) is a study of technical replicates of blood from several donors. The CDR3 extends over 12 amino acids. V was clipped by 5 bases and J by 10 bases, with 14 bases between them. Germline V lookup: CDR1 MDHEN, CDR2 SYDVKM. The data were produced by immunoSEQ multiplex PCR, yet TCRdb's version contains in-frame clones alone and is incomplete. The sample carries 60,000 to 90,000 clones, approximately 93% recorded once. Sample: T cells isolated from PBMCs. The chain has TRBV28 and TRBJ1-2; no firm D call. The receptor was derived from a human donor in good health. DNA of the CDR3: TGTGCCAGCAGTCAGTATGTTACCGACTACACCTTC. Protein sequence: CASSQYVTDYTF.